Listed below are T cell receptor beta chains from one sample, sequenced in a study of control samples from healthy donors and cancer patients. Sequenced by immunoSEQ multiplex PCR; TCRdb stores in-frame clones only, minus some. This table holds 150,000 or so clones, 80% to 90% found once. The specimen was blood. These receptors came from a man aged 25 to 40 in good health. CDR3s include the opening cysteine and the closing phenylalanine or tryptophan. The D gene is left open where the match is weak. Where a row states a size, it is once, few, many or the class of an expanded clone; other rows omit it.

TRBD2 TRBJ2-5 . TRBV9 TGTGCCAGCAGCGTAGGGCCCGGGACTAGCGGGAAACAAGAGACCCAGTACTTC CASSVGPGTSGKQETQYF
TRBD2 TRBJ2-5 . TRBV12-5 TGTGCTAGTGCCCTGTCCGGGACTAGCGGACAAGAGACCCAGTACTTC CASALSGTSGQETQYF
TRBD2 TRBJ2-7 . TRBV6-5 TGTGCCAGCAGTTACTCTAGCGGGGGGGCCTACGAGCAGTACTTC CASSYSSGGAYEQYF
. TRBJ2-7 . TRBV18 TGTGCCAGCTCACCATCCCAGTCATACGAGCAGTACTTC CASSPSQSYEQYF
TRBD1 TRBJ1-1 . TRBV15 TGTGCCACCAGCACTAAGACAGGGGGCGTTACTGAAGCTTTCTTT CATSTKTGGVTEAFF
. TRBJ1-1 many TRBV9 TGTGCCAGCAGCCCTTCAGGGTTCGGGAACACTGAAGCTTTCTTT CASSPSGFGNTEAFF
TRBD1 TRBJ1-5 . TRBV19 TGTGCCAGTAGAAGGGACAGGGTCGGGAATCAGCCCCAGCATTTT CASRRDRVGNQPQHF
TRBD1 TRBJ1-2 . TRBV28 TGTGCCAGCAGTCCGGGACAGAGTAACTATGGCTACACCTTC CASSPGQSNYGYTF
. TRBJ1-4 . TRBV18 TGTGCCAGCTCACCACCGGGGAGAAGGAGTGAAAAACTGTTTTTT CASSPPGRRSEKLFF
. TRBJ1-1 . TRBV3-1/TRBV3-2 . CASSQVAQGITFF
TRBD2 TRBJ2-7 . TRBV28 TGTGCCAGCAGCCTACTGGGTACCGGGAGGGCCGGGGAGCAGTACTTC CASSLLGTGRAGEQYF
TRBD1 TRBJ2-7 . TRBV3-1/TRBV3-2 TGTGCCAGCAGCCAAGCCACAGGGGAAAGCTACGAGCAGTACTTC CASSQATGESYEQYF
. TRBJ2-7 . TRBV6-5 TGTGCCAGCAGTTACTCGCAGAACAGTCGATTCCACGAGCAGTACTTC CASSYSQNSRFHEQYF
. TRBJ2-1 . TRBV20-1 TGCAGTGCTCCCAAGTCCCCTGAGCAGTTCTTC CSAPKSPEQFF
. TRBJ2-7 . TRBV27 TGTGCCAGCAGTTTAACAACAGGTCCCTACGAGCAGTACTTC CASSLTTGPYEQYF
TRBD2 TRBJ2-7 . TRBV28 TGTGCCAGCAGCCGCGCGACTAGCGGGAGTTTTGAGCAGTACTTC CASSRATSGSFEQYF
. TRBJ1-1 . TRBV7-9 TGTGCCAGCAGCTTAGGGAGGGCCTCCTTAAACACTGAAGCTTTCTTT CASSLGRASLNTEAFF
. TRBJ1-1 . TRBV27 TGTGCCAGCAGTTTATCGGAGAACACTGAAGCTTTCTTT CASSLSENTEAFF
TRBD1 TRBJ2-6 . TRBV7-9 TGTGCCAGCAGCTACGGGACAGGTTTCTTATCAGACAACGTCCTGACTTTC CASSYGTGFLSDNVLTF
. TRBJ2-4 . TRBV7-2 TGTGCCAGCAGCTCATCCCTTTATTCACCCTTAGCCAAAAACATTCAGTACTTC CASSSSLYSPLAKNIQYF
. TRBJ1-2 . TRBV27 TGTGCCAGCAGTCCGATACCGGGACACCCTAACTATGGCTACACCTTC CASSPIPGHPNYGYTF
. TRBJ1-3 . TRBV6-5 TGTGCCAGCAATGTGAACTCTGGAAACACCATATATTTT CASNVNSGNTIYF
TRBD2 TRBJ2-2 . TRBV2 TGTGCCAGCACCTTAGCGGGAGTGGGCACCGGGGAGCTGTTTTTT CASTLAGVGTGELFF
. TRBJ1-5 . TRBV7-2 TGTGCCAGCTTGATACAGGGAGCAGATCAGCCCCAGCATTTT CASLIQGADQPQHF
. TRBJ2-7 few TRBV14 TGTGCCAGCAGCCCCTGGGACGGGAACGAGCAGTACTTC CASSPWDGNEQYF
. TRBJ2-7 . TRBV6-5 TGTGCCAGCAGTAAATCACAGGCGTGGGAGCAGTACTTC CASSKSQAWEQYF
. TRBJ1-6 . TRBV9 TGTGCCAGCAGCTCGCAGATGGGCTCCTATAATTCACCCCTCCACTTT CASSSQMGSYNSPLHF
. TRBJ1-5 . TRBV19 TGTGCCAGTAGTATATGGGGCAATCAGCCCCAGCATTTT CASSIWGNQPQHF
TRBD1 TRBJ1-6 . TRBV7-3 TGTGCCAGCAGCGCCGGACAGGGAAGTAATTCACCCCTCCACTTT CASSAGQGSNSPLHF
. TRBJ2-2 . TRBV2 TGTGCCAGCAGGTACACCGGGGAGCTGTTTTTT CASRYTGELFF
. TRBJ1-1 . TRBV29-1 TGCAGCGTTGCGGGGGGGGCCGGCGAAGCTTTCTTT CSVAGGAGEAFF
. TRBJ1-4 few TRBV29-1 TGCAGCGTTGGAGGAGGGGCGGGTGAAAAACTGTTTTTT CSVGGGAGEKLFF
TRBD1 TRBJ2-5 . TRBV24-1 TGTGCCACCAGTGATCGCCGGGACAGGGGCCACGGGGAGACCCAGTACTTC CATSDRRDRGHGETQYF
. TRBJ2-5 . TRBV5-5 TGTGCCAGCAGCACCGCTATCAGGGAATCTGGGGAGACCCAGTACTTC CASSTAIRESGETQYF
. TRBJ1-2 once TRBV12-3/TRBV12-4 TGTGCCAGCACCCCGGGCCCCGTGATGGGCTACACCTTC CASTPGPVMGYTF